These 25 T cell receptor beta chains were sequenced from one sample in a study of CD8 T cells in ankylosing spondylitis (dated by TCRdb to 2016 to 2017). Their antigens are not known. The paper as a whole reports these results and caveats: Blood from ankylosing spondylitis patients appeared to be characterized by a TCR beta motif made up of seven or eight highly homologous amino acid variants.

Libraries were constructed by 5' RACE. The reads were generated on an Illumina HiSeq 2500. TCRdb ran its own pipeline on the public reads, namely fastp trimming at Q25 and MiXCR clone calling, and kept in-frame beta chains. All rows with the same CDR3 protein become a single entry with the most common DNA and genes. For this sample there are a few hundred thousand distinct CDR3 sequences; roughly 8% appear just once. The top ten constitute 14% to 15% of the sample. Sequencing was carried out using blood, either unsorted or a sorted T cell fraction (not recorded which). Every receptor here comes from a male donor with ankylosing spondylitis.

This clonotype was detected once. A much larger clonotype is one base distant, so this may be a read error. The rearrangement uses TRBV29-1 and TRBJ2-5; 8 bases map to TRBD2. After removal of 6 bases from V and 7 bases from J, the junction contained 7 bases not matched to a gene. In germline, CDR1 is SQVTM, CDR2 ANQGSEA. The CDR3 covers 12 residues. DNA for the CDR3: TGCAGCGTCCCGGTGCGGGAGGTGACCCAGTACTTC. This codes for CSVPVREVTQYF. Looking up the rest from reference TRBV29-1 and TRBJ2-5 gives the full variable domain: SAVISQKPSRDICQRGTSLTIQCQVDSQVTMMFWYRQQPGQSLTLIATANQGSEATYESGFVIDKFPISRPNLTFSTLTVSNMSPEDSSIYLCSVPVREVTQYFGPGTRLLVL.

This clonotype was observed a handful of times. The V gene is TRBV6-5, the J gene TRBJ2-7; D remains unclear. The CDR3 is 13 amino acids. With 2 bases removed from V and 2 bases from J, the gap between germline ends came to 7 bases. Germline V gene sequence: CDR1 MNHEY, CDR2 SVGAGI. The CDR3 protein is CASSYNRAYEQYF. The CDR3 DNA reads as TGTGCCAGCAGTTACAACAGAGCCTACGAGCAGTACTTC.

Only a few counts were recorded for this clonotype. The V gene is TRBV5-1, the J gene TRBJ2-2; 10 bases map to TRBD2. The germline CDR1 and CDR2 sequences are SGHRS and YFSETQ. CDR3 length: 17 amino acids. The junction had 9 bases not matched to a gene; V was cut back by 4 bases and J by 3 bases. CDR3 in DNA: TGCGCCAGCAGCACCCGACTAGCGGGTGGCTACACCGGGGAGCTGTTTTTT. It encodes CASSTRLAGGYTGELFF.

V and J are TRBV5-1 and TRBJ2-1; TRBD2 matches 12 bases. This CDR3 region has 15 residues. From germline, CDR1 is SGHRS and CDR2 YFSETQ. V lost 8 bases to trimming and J lost 0 bases; unmatched junction nucleotides: 3. The CDR3 reads CASTGLAGSYNEQFF. The CDR3 bases are TGCGCCAGTACGGGACTAGCGGGCTCCTACAATGAGCAGTTCTTC. The full variable domain, rest sourced from reference TRBV5-1 and TRBJ2-1, is KAGVTQTPRYLIKTRGQQVTLSCSPISGHRSVSWYQQTPGQGLQFLFEYFSETQRNKGNFPGRFSGRQFSNSRSEMNVSTLELGDSALYLCASTGLAGSYNEQFFGPGTRLTVL.

The chain carries TRBV20-1 and TRBJ1-5; perhaps TRBD1 as D (6 bases). Germline V gene data show CDR1 as DFQATT and CDR2 as SNEGSKA (reference sequence). V lost 3 bases and J 9 bases, leaving 21 bases between the germline ends. The CDR3 consists of 15 residues. For the CDR3, the DNA is TGCAGTGCTAGGGGGGCAGGTGGTTTTTATGGGCCCCAGCATTTT. Protein sequence: CSARGAGGFYGPQHF.

Ten or more counts support this clonotype. The V gene is TRBV5-5, the J gene TRBJ1-5; unclear D gene. There are 16 residues in the CDR3. Germline V gene lookup returns CDR1 SGHKS and CDR2 YYEKEE (reference sequence). The V end was cut by 0 bases, the J end by 2 bases, with 12 bases between. CDR3 nucleotides: TGTGCCAGCAGCTTGGAGGGTCTGTTGGGCAATCAGCCCCAGCATTTT. It encodes CASSLEGLLGNQPQHF.

At least ten counts were recorded for this clonotype. The chain links TRBV3-1 to TRBJ2-1; the match to TRBD2 covers 7 bases. J gave up 4 bases and V 5 bases, and 14 bases lay outside the gene matches. Germline assignment: CDR1 LGHDT and CDR2 YNNKEL (reference sequence). This CDR3 region has 17 residues. The CDR3 here is CASSKGFSAGEYNEQFF. CDR3 in DNA: TGTGCCAGCAGCAAAGGCTTCTCCGCGGGGGAGTACAATGAGCAGTTCTTC.

This clonotype was detected only a few times. This chain links TRBV7-8 with TRBJ2-1; 10 nucleotides line up with TRBD2. The ends lost 1 base at V and 10 bases at J; junction bases unmatched: 4. In germline, CDR1 is SGHVS, CDR2 FQNEAQ. This CDR3 contains 14 residues. In DNA, the CDR3 is TGTGCCAGCAGCTTAGTTCTAGCGGGAGTAGAGCAGTTCTTC. Amino acid sequence: CASSLVLAGVEQFF.

This clonotype has at least ten counts. This chain links TRBV29-1 with TRBJ2-7; 7 bases are a match to TRBD1. Per germline, CDR1 SQVTM and CDR2 ANQGSEA. V trimming: 7 bases; J trimming: 0 bases; junction bases outside the gene matches: 6. This CDR3 is 13 amino acids long. The CDR3 DNA sequence: TGCAGCGGACGACAGGGATCCTCCTACGAGCAGTACTTC. Amino acid sequence: CSGRQGSSYEQYF.

This clonotype was seen ten or more times. The chain employs TRBV6-6 and TRBJ2-7; TRBD1 agrees at 7 bases. Germline values: CDR1 MNHNY, CDR2 SVGAGI (reference sequence). Trimming removed 5 bases from V and 6 bases from J; junction bases left unmatched: 7. This CDR3 is 13 amino acids long. CDR3 DNA: TGTGCCAGCAGTAAAACGACAGGGCCCGAGCAGTACTTC. It is translated as CASSKTTGPEQYF.

This clonotype has ten or more counts. V and J are TRBV20-1 and TRBJ1-1; TRBD1 aligns across 9 bases. J gave up 0 bases and V 6 bases, and 5 bases lay outside the gene matches. This CDR3 is 14 amino acids long. Germline CDR1 is DFQATT and CDR2 is SNEGSKA (reference sequence). CDR3 in amino acids: CSARTGAMNTEAFF. The DNA of the CDR3 is TGCAGTGCCCGGACAGGGGCCATGAACACTGAAGCTTTCTTT.

This clonotype was seen ten or more times. The rearrangement joins TRBV7-9 to TRBJ2-1, with 11 positions matching TRBD2. V lost 3 bases to trimming and J lost 4 bases; unmatched junction nucleotides: 5. There are 16 residues in the CDR3. The germline V gene encodes CDR1 SEHNR and CDR2 FQNEAQ (reference sequence). CDR3 sequence reads: CASSLPGLADYNEQFF. The DNA for the CDR3 is TGTGCCAGCAGCTTGCCGGGACTAGCGGATTACAATGAGCAGTTCTTC.

This chain joins TRBV28 and TRBJ1-5; D might be TRBD1 (6 bases). V gave up 3 bases and J gave up 3 bases, with 9 bases separating them. CDR3 length equals 14 residues. Germline lookup yields CDR1 MDHEN and CDR2 SYDVKM. CDR3: CASSLHRDNQPQHF. The CDR3 DNA reads TGTGCCAGCAGTTTGCACAGGGACAATCAGCCCCAGCATTTT.

This clonotype has only a few counts. The chain employs TRBV12-3 or TRBV12-4 and TRBJ2-5; either TRBD1 or TRBD2 may fit D (5 bases each). The CDR3 covers 14 residues. The V gene lost 5 bases and the J gene lost 1 base, with 11 bases spanning the gap. CDR3 amino acids: CASSLTGTQETQYF. DNA for the CDR3: TGTGCCAGCAGTCTAACCGGGACCCAAGAGACCCAGTACTTC.

There are a few counts of this clonotype. The chain recombines TRBV20-1 with TRBJ1-1; D perhaps matches TRBD1 (5 bases). This CDR3 contains 13 residues. Germline V gene lookup returns CDR1 DFQATT and CDR2 SNEGSKA (reference sequence). The ends were cut back, 3 bases at V and 3 bases at J, with 11 bases in the middle. CDR3 region: CSASRGRDTEAFF. Here the CDR3 DNA reads TGCAGTGCTAGTCGGGGACGAGACACTGAAGCTTTCTTT.

The rearrangement links TRBV29-1 to TRBJ1-1; D is unresolved. V lost 0 bases, J lost 8 bases, and 10 bases lay in between. The length of the CDR3 is 12 residues. Germline V gene sequence: CDR1 SQVTM, CDR2 ANQGSEA. The CDR3 loop is CSVEDSEGEAFF. Here the CDR3 DNA reads TGCAGCGTTGAAGATAGTGAGGGCGAAGCTTTCTTT. The full variable domain, its missing parts supplied by reference TRBV29-1 and TRBJ1-1, is SAVISQKPSRDICQRGTSLTIQCQVDSQVTMMFWYRQQPGQSLTLIATANQGSEATYESGFVIDKFPISRPNLTFSTLTVSNMSPEDSSIYLCSVEDSEGEAFFGQGTRLTVV.

This clonotype was detected a few times. CDR3 protein: CASSNRDSSYEQYF. Written as DNA, the CDR3 is TGCGCCAGCAGCAACCGGGACAGTTCCTACGAGCAGTACTTC. The chain combines TRBV5-1 with TRBJ2-7, with 7 bases that match TRBD1. CDR1 is SGHRS and CDR2 is YFSETQ in the germline V gene. V was clipped by 4 bases and J by 1 base; unmatched bases: 5. The CDR3 sequence is 14 residues long.

This clonotype was seen ten or more times. The chain links TRBV7-2 to TRBJ2-1; D remains ambiguous. Germline V gene sequence: CDR1 SGHTA, CDR2 FQGNSA. Trimming removed 2 bases at V and 15 bases at J, with 17 bases between. The CDR3 extends over 13 amino acids. The CDR3 loop is CASSLNFRFPRFF. The CDR3 nucleotides are TGTGCCAGCAGCTTAAATTTCCGTTTCCCTCGGTTCTTC.

The chain links TRBV18 to TRBJ2-3; TRBD2 aligns across 7 bases. The germline V gene has CDR1 KGHSH and CDR2 LQKENI. J was trimmed by 2 bases and V by 3 bases; bases with no gene match: 8. The CDR3 spans 16 residues. The CDR3 protein is CASSPRRDYPTDTQYF. The CDR3 DNA reads as TGTGCCAGCTCACCCCGCCGGGACTATCCCACAGATACGCAGTATTTT.

This clonotype was seen ten or more times. The CDR3 here is CASSNDGGDIQYF. In DNA, the CDR3 is TGTGCCAGCAGCAATGACGGGGGGGACATTCAGTACTTC. The rearrangement joins TRBV6-1 to TRBJ2-4, with 8 bases lining up with TRBD2. Unmatched junction bases numbered 6, after V lost 6 bases and J lost 8 bases. The CDR3 consists of 13 residues. Germline lookup yields CDR1 MNHNS and CDR2 SASEGT.

The sample holds a few counts of this clonotype. One end of the junction varies from germline; a read error may be responsible. This chain connects TRBV5-1 to TRBJ1-6; D gene unclear. The CDR3 is 15 amino acids. CDR1 is SGHRS, CDR2 YFSETQ, per germline. CDR3 in amino acids: CASSLDQTTYSPLHF. The CDR3 nucleotides read TGCGCCAGCAGTTTGGACCAAACCACCTATTCACCCCTCCACTTT.

This clonotype was detected only a few times. The V call is TRBV2, the J call TRBJ2-7; D is uncertain. Germline CDR1 is SNHLY and CDR2 is FYNNEI. The CDR3 has 14 residues. V gave up 7 bases and J gave up 6 bases, with 19 bases separating them. CDR3 sequence: CASTENIWRSEQYF. For the CDR3, the DNA is TGTGCCAGCACCGAGAATATATGGCGTTCCGAGCAGTACTTC.

This clonotype was observed a handful of times. J is TRBJ1-2 and V is TRBV2; D is possibly TRBD1 (6 bases). V lost 1 base and J 2 bases, leaving 14 bases between the germline ends. CDR3 length: 16 amino acids. Germline lookup yields CDR1 SNHLY and CDR2 FYNNEI. The CDR3 DNA follows: TGTGCCAGCAGTGAAGGGGGGCAGCTTGACAACTATGGCTACACCTTC. Amino acids: CASSEGGQLDNYGYTF.

This clonotype has only a few counts. The gene calls are TRBV5-1 and TRBJ1-2, with 8 bases lining up with TRBD1. Germline V gene lookup returns CDR1 SGHRS and CDR2 YFSETQ. V lost 7 bases, J lost 6 bases, and 8 bases stayed unmatched. This CDR3 comprises 13 residues. The CDR3 nucleotides are TGCGCCAGCCAAGGACAGGGTGAAGATGGCTACACCTTC. Translation: CASQGQGEDGYTF.

In this sample, this clonotype turned up many times. The rearrangement links TRBV29-1 to TRBJ1-5, with 8 bases matching TRBD1. Germline trimming cut 6 bases from V and 3 bases from J; bases unmatched to any gene: 7. The CDR3 contains 14 residues. Looked up from germline, CDR1 is SQVTM and CDR2 is ANQGSEA. The CDR3 coding sequence is TGCAGCGTGGGGCAGGGGGCCTACAATCAGCCCCAGCATTTT. It codes for CSVGQGAYNQPQHF.